This passage covers 16 T cell receptor beta chains from one sample sequenced in a study of T cells in Graves' hyperthyroidism and ophthalmopathy. RNA transcripts provided the source from which TCR beta CDR3 regions were amplified. The TCR CDR3 first-round RT-PCR relied on the HTBI primer set. TCRdb fed the multiplex PCR reads into MiXCR, producing one record per CDR3 protein. The table includes around 300,000 distinct CDR3 sequences, about 20% detected once. Sequencing was carried out using blood. The receptors derive from a man aged 25 to 40 with Graves' ophthalmopathy.

The gene calls are TRBV7-8 and TRBJ1-1; D is perhaps TRBD1 (5 bases). V dropped 7 bases and J dropped 3 bases, with 15 bases sitting between them. Germline V gene lookup returns CDR1 SGHVS and CDR2 FQNEAQ. CDR3 size: 14 residues. In nucleotides, the CDR3 is TGTGCCAGCACCTCTATCGGAGGGGACACTGAAGCTTTCTTT. Protein sequence: CASTSIGGDTEAFF.

This clonotype has a count of ten or more. The chain couples TRBV2 to TRBJ1-1; 8 bases are shared with TRBD1. With 4 bases clipped from V and 0 bases from J, the junction kept 7 bases outside the gene matches. Per germline, CDR1 SNHLY and CDR2 FYNNEI. There are 16 residues in the CDR3. CDR3 amino acids: CASSVGTGFMNTEAFF. For the CDR3, the DNA is TGTGCCAGCAGTGTCGGGACAGGCTTCATGAACACTGAAGCTTTCTTT.

This CDR3 reads CASSYRKAGGETQYF. CDR3 nucleotides: TGCGCCAGCAGCTACCGTAAAGCGGGAGGAGAGACCCAGTACTTC. The V gene is TRBV4-1, the J gene TRBJ2-5, with 9 positions matching TRBD2. Germline-derived CDR1 and CDR2 are MGHRA and YSYEKL. This CDR3 has 15 amino acids. V was pared by 5 bases and J by 4 bases, with 8 bases of the junction left unmatched.

The rearrangement uses TRBV6-1 and TRBJ1-5; D is possibly TRBD1 (5 bases). The V and J ends lost 8 bases and 4 bases respectively, with 12 bases between them. Germline V gives CDR1 MNHNS, CDR2 SASEGT. This CDR3 has 13 amino acids. The CDR3 loop reads CASGGAGNQPQHF. CDR3 in DNA: TGTGCCAGCGGGGGAGCAGGGAATCAGCCCCAGCATTTT.

The V and J genes are TRBV20-1 and TRBJ2-5; tentative D call: TRBD2 (5 bases). The CDR3 has 13 amino acids. The germline CDR1 and CDR2 sequences are DFQATT and SNEGSKA (reference sequence). Between the trimmed V and J ends, which lost 4 bases and 1 base, there was a span of 10 bases. The CDR3 DNA is TGCAGTGCTAACGGGGTAATCCAAGAGACCCAGTACTTC. Amino acid sequence: CSANGVIQETQYF.

This clonotype was observed at least ten times. V usage is TRBV11-2 and J usage is TRBJ2-1; TRBD2 matches 8 bases. CDR3 size: 16 residues. The V gene end was trimmed by 5 bases and the J gene end by 5 bases; junction bases not matched to a gene: 11. Germline CDR1 SGHAT, CDR2 FQNNGV. CDR3 nucleotide sequence: TGTGCCAGCAGCCCGCAGCGGGGGCGTCGAGACAATGAGCAGTTCTTC. Translation: CASSPQRGRRDNEQFF.

Ten or more counts support this clonotype. J is TRBJ2-1 and V is TRBV27, with D tentatively TRBD1 (5 bases). Trimming removed 0 bases from V and 8 bases from J, with 5 bases in between. The germline gives CDR1 MNHEY, CDR2 SMNVEV (reference sequence). The CDR3 extends over 12 amino acids. The CDR3 sequence is CASSLSGDEQFF. The CDR3 region has the DNA TGTGCCAGCAGTTTATCAGGGGATGAGCAGTTCTTC.

This clonotype has more than one count but fewer than ten. The V gene is TRBV6-1, the J gene TRBJ2-1, with D possibly called TRBD1 or TRBD2 (5 bases each). CDR1 and CDR2 from the germline V gene are MNHNS and SASEGT. This CDR3 has 14 amino acids. The ends were cut back, 4 bases at V and 5 bases at J, with 12 bases in the middle. The CDR3 loop is CASSVSGDHNEQFF. The CDR3 coding sequence is TGTGCCAGCAGTGTATCCGGGGACCACAATGAGCAGTTCTTC.

This clonotype has just a few counts. The chain is built from TRBV7-9 and TRBJ2-7; D is unclear. The CDR3 runs to 13 residues. Trimming cost V 2 bases and J 3 bases, with 8 bases left between them. Germline values: CDR1 SEHNR, CDR2 FQNEAQ (reference sequence). CDR3 DNA sequence: TGTGCCAGCAGCTTACTGGGGTTCTACGAGCAGTACTTC. Residues: CASSLLGFYEQYF.

This clonotype was recorded many times. This chain joins TRBV28 and TRBJ2-1, with a weak D call TRBD2 (6 bases). Per germline, CDR1 MDHEN and CDR2 SYDVKM. This CDR3 contains 15 residues. V shed 8 bases and J shed 5 bases, with 19 bases lying between them. CDR3 loop: CASLPGGIPNNEQFF. As DNA, the CDR3 is TGTGCCAGCCTTCCGGGCGGGATCCCCAACAATGAGCAGTTCTTC. Filled out from reference TRBV28 and TRBJ2-1, the complete variable domain reads DVKVTQSSRYLVKRTGEKVFLECVQDMDHENMFWYRQDPGLGLRLIYFSYDVKMKEKGDIPEGYSVSREKKERFSLILESASTNQTSMYLCASLPGGIPNNEQFFGPGTRLTVL.

The chain joins TRBV2 to TRBJ2-5; the match to TRBD2 covers 14 bases. J gave up 1 base and V 0 bases, and 13 bases lay outside the gene matches. The CDR3 is 21 residues long. Germline V lookup: CDR1 SNHLY, CDR2 FYNNEI. The CDR3 loop is CASSEAGSQGLAGVLQETQYF. The CDR3 bases are TGTGCCAGCAGTGAAGCGGGATCCCAGGGACTAGCGGGAGTGCTCCAAGAGACCCAGTACTTC.

This clonotype was observed a few times. The chain is built from TRBV7-9 and TRBJ2-1; 11 nucleotides match TRBD1. Germline CDR1 reads SEHNR; CDR2 reads FQNEAQ (reference sequence). Losses at the gene ends were 4 bases for V and 5 bases for J; bases not matched to a gene: 7. The CDR3 loop spans 16 amino acids. The CDR3 DNA reads TGTGCCAGCAGCTCGGTGGACAGGGGGCGCAACAATGAGCAGTTCTTC. Its translation is CASSSVDRGRNNEQFF.

This clonotype was recorded at least ten times. The chain couples TRBV30 to TRBJ1-5, with D possibly being TRBD1 (6 bases). The CDR3 spans 14 residues. Trimming pared 2 bases from V and 5 bases from J, leaving 13 bases between. Germline CDR1 and CDR2: GTSNPN and SVGIG (reference sequence). The CDR3 DNA reads TGTGCCTGGAGTATCGGGGGCAGAGATCAGCCCCAGCATTTT. Translating it yields CAWSIGGRDQPQHF.

The rearrangement uses TRBV18 and TRBJ1-2; a possible D gene is TRBD1 (6 bases). Germline lookup yields CDR1 KGHSH and CDR2 LQKENI. CDR3 length: 15 amino acids. Between the trimmed V and J ends, which lost 6 bases and 3 bases, there was a span of 17 bases. The CDR3 DNA sequence: TGTGCCAGCTCTAGAACAGGGAAAGCGGACTATGGCTACACCTTC. Translated: CASSRTGKADYGYTF.

This chain links TRBV12-3 or TRBV12-4 with TRBJ2-1; TRBD2 matches 13 bases. This CDR3 contains 14 residues. Losses at the gene ends were 5 bases for V and 8 bases for J; bases not matched to a gene: 3. CDR3 DNA: TGTGCCAGCAGTACTAGCGGGAGGGCCGATGAGCAGTTCTTC. Its protein product is CASSTSGRADEQFF.

The chain uses TRBV12-3 or TRBV12-4 and TRBJ2-2, with 9 bases lining up with TRBD1. The CDR3 consists of 16 residues. V shed 5 bases and J 6 bases; nucleotides not matched to a gene: 10. The CDR3 DNA follows: TGTGCCAGCAGTCCCCCGGGACAGGGTTCGTCCGGGGAGCTGTTTTTT. It yields the protein CASSPPGQGSSGELFF.